This TCR beta chain originates from a study of blood T cell repertoires in COVID-19. Across the study: PBMCs, B-cell-depleted T cells, or T cells provided the cDNA or gDNA that made up the material.

Study processing details: Counts of nucleated cells, estimated from reference gene primer amplification, were obtained. The repertoire was sequenced with immunoSEQ multiplex PCR; TCRdb's copy has only in-frame clones and lacks some. V, J and clone size are taken as reported in that table, and D and trimming were inferred from the DNA itself. The table includes some 150,000 clones, approximately 78% detected once. Trimming took 3 bases from V and 6 from J, leaving 21 bases between them. Germline V lookup: CDR1 ENHRY, CDR2 SYGVKD. The CDR3 is made up of 17 amino acids. The rearrangement joins TRBV10-3 to TRBJ2-1; TRBD2 might be the D (6 bases). Specimen: peripheral blood. The source is a woman older than 75 with acute or convalescent COVID-19. The CDR3: CAISEPKTSRFRNEQFF. DNA of the CDR3: TGTGCCATCAGTGAACCAAAAACTAGCAGGTTTCGCAATGAGCAGTTCTTC.